A selection of T cell receptor beta chains follows, all from one sample in a study of blood T cell repertoires in COVID-19. Data came from immunoSEQ multiplex PCR; TCRdb stores just in-frame clones and leaves some out. In the table there are some 120,000 clones, around 88% of which are singletons. Sequences were obtained from peripheral blood. These receptors were obtained from a man aged 80 or over with active or convalescent COVID-19. CDR3s include the opening cysteine and the closing phenylalanine or tryptophan. The D gene is left open where the match is weak. The size entry is marked missing in some rows and otherwise reads once, few, many or a size class.

J gene,V gene,D gene,clone size,CDR3 DNA,CDR3 protein
TRBJ2-3,TRBV19,-,once,TGTGCCAGTAGTCTACATACGGGACTTCCCACAGATACGCAGTATTTT,CASSLHTGLPTDTQYF
TRBJ2-5,TRBV4-2,-,-,TGTGCCAGCAGCCAACCCCAGGGTCAAGAGACCCAGTACTTC,CASSQPQGQETQYF
TRBJ2-1,TRBV11-2,TRBD1,-,TGTGCCAGCAGCTTATCGAGACAGGGCCTATTGTTCTTC,CASSLSRQGLLFF
TRBJ1-1,TRBV4-1,-,few,TGCGCCAGCAGCCAAGGGGAAGTGGAGGGCACTGAAGCTTTCTTT,CASSQGEVEGTEAFF
TRBJ2-5,TRBV7-8,-,-,TGTGCCAGCAGCTTAGGTTCCGGCAGGGCTGAGACCCAGTACTTC,CASSLGSGRAETQYF
TRBJ1-6,TRBV3-1/TRBV3-2,TRBD1,-,TGTGCCAGCAGCCCCCTCGTCGGGACAGGGTCATCGAGCTCCTATAATTCACCCCTCCACTTT,CASSPLVGTGSSSSYNSPLHF
TRBJ2-7,TRBV9,TRBD1,-,TGTGCCAGCAGCGTAGCTACAGGGGGGAGCTCCTACGAGCAGTACTTC,CASSVATGGSSYEQYF
TRBJ1-1,TRBV7-3,-,-,TGTGCCAGCAGCTTCCAGGAAAACACTGAAGCTTTCTTT,CASSFQENTEAFF
TRBJ2-7,TRBV7-2,-,-,TGTGCCAGCAGCTTAGCGCGGTTGGGTAAAGAGCAGTACTTC,CASSLARLGKEQYF
TRBJ2-2,TRBV2,-,-,TGTGCCAGCAGTGAAGGCGGCGTAGCCGGGGAGCTGTTTTTT,CASSEGGVAGELFF
TRBJ1-2,TRBV19,-,-,TGTGCCAGTAGTCCCGGGACATGGGGTTACACCTTC,CASSPGTWGYTF
TRBJ2-1,TRBV19,-,-,TGTGCCAGTAGTTTTACCGGGATTGTCACAAATGAGCAGTTCTTC,CASSFTGIVTNEQFF
TRBJ2-5,TRBV10-3,TRBD2,-,TGTGCCATCAGTGAGGGAGGGACTAGACCCGAAGAGACCCAGTACTTC,CAISEGGTRPEETQYF
TRBJ1-2,TRBV6-1,-,-,TGTGCCAGCAGTGAAGCCCCACAGGGCTATGGCTACACCTTC,CASSEAPQGYGYTF
TRBJ2-4,TRBV7-2,TRBD2,-,TGTGCCAGCAGTCCCAGCGGGGCGCTAGCCAAAAACATTCAGTACTTC,CASSPSGALAKNIQYF
TRBJ2-1,TRBV9,-,-,TGTGCCAGCAGCGCGTCGGGACTTTCCAATGAGCAGTTCTTC,CASSASGLSNEQFF
TRBJ2-1,TRBV15,TRBD2,-,TGTGCCACCACCGCACGGGGGGGAAGGGATGAGCAGTTCTTC,CATTARGGRDEQFF
TRBJ1-2,TRBV7-2,TRBD1,once,TGTGCCAGCAGCCAAGGGCAGGGGGCGCTTGGCTACACCTTC,CASSQGQGALGYTF
TRBJ1-2,TRBV29-1,-,-,TGCAGCGTTGCGGGGTTGGATGGCTACACCTTC,CSVAGLDGYTF
TRBJ1-3,TRBV10-3,-,once,TGTGCCATCAGTGATTACAGTATGAACGGAAACACCATATATTTT,CAISDYSMNGNTIYF
TRBJ1-4,TRBV11-2,-,-,TGTGCCAGCAGCTTACACTACAGGGATGAAAAACTGTTTTTT,CASSLHYRDEKLFF
TRBJ1-1,TRBV3-1/TRBV3-2,-,-,TGTGCCAGCAGCCAGAGAACAGGTGAGACTGAAGCTTTCTTT,CASSQRTGETEAFF
TRBJ1-5,TRBV28,TRBD1,-,TGTGCCAGCAGGACAGGGGGGAACAATCAGCCCCAGCATTTT,CASRTGGNNQPQHF
TRBJ1-2,TRBV4-3,-,-,TGCGCCAGCAAAGGAGCGGGGTATGGCTACACCTTC,CASKGAGYGYTF
TRBJ2-5,TRBV6-5,-,-,TGTGCCAGCAGCACCTGGACACCAGATGGGACCCAGTACTTC,CASSTWTPDGTQYF
TRBJ2-3,TRBV5-1,TRBD2,many,TGCGCCAGCAGCCGCCTAGCGGGGGACATTAGCACAGATACGCAGTATTTT,CASSRLAGDISTDTQYF
TRBJ2-7,TRBV18,TRBD1,-,TGTGCCAGCTCTCCGGGACAGGGCACCTACGAGCAGTACTTC,CASSPGQGTYEQYF
TRBJ1-1,TRBV11-1,TRBD1,-,TGTGCCAGCAGCTTCCAGGGGGTTTACACTGAAGCTTTCTTT,CASSFQGVYTEAFF
TRBJ2-5,TRBV9,TRBD2,-,TGTGCCAGCAGCGTCCTAGCGGGGCCTCAAGAGACCCAGTACTTC,CASSVLAGPQETQYF
TRBJ2-2,TRBV5-1,TRBD2,-,TGCGCCAGCAGCCCCGGGACTAGCGCGAACACCGGGGAGCTGTTTTTT,CASSPGTSANTGELFF
TRBJ1-2,TRBV7-8,TRBD1,-,TGTGCCAGCAGCTTAGACCTGACAGGGTACGGCTACACCTTC,CASSLDLTGYGYTF
TRBJ2-7,TRBV5-1,-,-,TGCGCCAGCAGCTACGGGGTAAACGAGCAGTACTTC,CASSYGVNEQYF
TRBJ2-1,TRBV7-3,-,-,TGTGCCAGCAGCTTGGGGCAGGGTTTGTTCAATGAGCAGTTCTTC,CASSLGQGLFNEQFF
TRBJ2-7,TRBV7-9,-,-,TGTGCCAGCAGCCCTTGGGACAAGAGCTACGAGCAGTACTTC,CASSPWDKSYEQYF
TRBJ2-3,TRBV19,-,once,TGTGCCAGTAGTATAGTTCTTCGAGACAGGAGTACCACAGATACGCAGTATTTT,CASSIVLRDRSTTDTQYF
TRBJ2-2,TRBV7-2,-,-,TGTGCCAGCAGCTCACAGGGAACCGGGGAGCTGTTTTTT,CASSSQGTGELFF
TRBJ1-6,TRBV19,-,-,TGTGCCAGTAGTATAGACGGGGGTTCCTATAATTCACCCCTCCACTTT,CASSIDGGSYNSPLHF
TRBJ1-2,TRBV10-3,-,once,TGTGCCATCAGTGAGTCAAGAGGGTTAGAGGGCTACACCTTC,CAISESRGLEGYTF
TRBJ1-4,TRBV13,-,-,TGTGCCAGCAGCTTCCGGGGTCAGGAAAAACTGTTTTTT,CASSFRGQEKLFF
TRBJ2-7,TRBV7-2,TRBD2,-,TGTGCCAGCACCCCGGGGGGATCCTCCTCCGAGCAGTACTTC,CASTPGGSSSEQYF
TRBJ2-1,TRBV5-4,TRBD2,-,TGTGCCAGCAGCTTGGCACTAGCGGGGTCGAAGTTCTTC,CASSLALAGSKFF
TRBJ1-6,TRBV9,TRBD1,-,TGTGCCAGCAGCGCACCTTCGACAGGGCCTAATTCACCCCTCCACTTT,CASSAPSTGPNSPLHF
TRBJ1-3,TRBV6-5,-,-,TGTGCCAGCAGTTACTCCGAGGCTGGAAACACCATATATTTT,CASSYSEAGNTIYF
TRBJ1-5,TRBV27,-,-,TGTGCCAGCAGTTACAGGGAAGGGCAGCCCCAGCATTTT,CASSYREGQPQHF
TRBJ1-1,TRBV27,TRBD1,-,TGTGCCAGCAGATCCGGGACAGGGGACATGAACACTGAAGCTTTCTTT,CASRSGTGDMNTEAFF
TRBJ1-2,TRBV4-2,-,-,TGTGCCAGCAGCCCGTTTGACAGCTATGGCTACACCTTC,CASSPFDSYGYTF
TRBJ1-2,TRBV5-1,TRBD1,-,TGCGCCAGCAGCATGGACAGGGTGAAGCCTGGCTACACCTTC,CASSMDRVKPGYTF
TRBJ1-2,TRBV6-5,TRBD1,few,TGTGCCAGCAGGCGAGACAGGGGGCTAAACTATGGCTACACCTTC,CASRRDRGLNYGYTF
TRBJ2-5,TRBV5-1,-,-,TGCGCCAGCAGCTTGGCCCAGGGATCCCGAGAGACCCAGTACTTC,CASSLAQGSRETQYF